A selection of T cell receptor beta chains follows, all from one sample in a study of post-analysis software for immune sequencing data. Via MiXCR, TCRdb re-called the PCR reads, giving one row per CDR3 protein. The table includes hundreds of thousands of distinct CDR3 sequences, roughly three fifths detected once. The sequenced sample consisted of blood. Every receptor here comes from a girl aged 2-9 years with multiple sclerosis. The CDR3 runs from the conserved cysteine through the conserved F or W. The D gene is left open where the match is weak. A clone size is listed for some rows: how often the clone was seen (once, few, many), or a class if it is expanded.

d_gene: -; len: 13; abundance: -; v_gene: TRBV20-1; j_gene: TRBJ2-7; CDR3nt: TGCAGTGCCAGGGGGACTAGTTTGGGTGAGCAGTACTTC; CDR3aa: CSARGTSLGEQYF
d_gene: -; len: 12; abundance: -; v_gene: TRBV6-2/TRBV6-3; j_gene: TRBJ2-1; CDR3nt: TGTGCCAGATGGGGCCTTTACAATGAGCAGTTCTTC; CDR3aa: CARWGLYNEQFF
d_gene: -; len: 11; abundance: once; v_gene: TRBV12-3/TRBV12-4; j_gene: TRBJ2-5; CDR3nt: TGTGCCAGCAGTTTACGGGCTGAGCAGTACTTC; CDR3aa: CASSLRAEQYF
d_gene: -; len: 16; abundance: few; v_gene: TRBV6-5; j_gene: TRBJ2-3; CDR3nt: TGTGCCAGCAGTTATAGCCGGGAGTTACCCACGGATACGCAGTATTTT; CDR3aa: CASSYSRELPTDTQYF
d_gene: TRBD2; len: 18; abundance: -; v_gene: TRBV10-1; j_gene: TRBJ2-3; CDR3nt: TGCGCCAGCAGTGAGTCGACTAGCGGGAGTGAGGCAAGAGATACGCAGTATTTT; CDR3aa: CASSESTSGSEARDTQYF
d_gene: TRBD1; len: 13; abundance: -; v_gene: TRBV7-9; j_gene: TRBJ1-1; CDR3nt: TGTGCCAGCCAGGGACAGGCGAACACTGAAGCTTTCTTT; CDR3aa: CASQGQANTEAFF
d_gene: TRBD1; len: 13; abundance: -; v_gene: TRBV20-1; j_gene: TRBJ2-4; CDR3nt: TGCAGTGCTAGGGCGGACAGGGGCTCCTTTCAGTACTTC; CDR3aa: CSARADRGSFQYF
d_gene: -; len: 16; abundance: -; v_gene: TRBV7-2; j_gene: TRBJ2-1; CDR3nt: TGTGCCAGCAGCTTAGGCCCGGGATCGGGAGCTAATGAGCAGTTCTTC; CDR3aa: CASSLGPGSGANEQFF
d_gene: -; len: 12; abundance: -; v_gene: TRBV7-3; j_gene: TRBJ1-4; CDR3nt: TGTGCCAGCGGGAAGGCGGATGAAAAACTGTTTTTT; CDR3aa: CASGKADEKLFF
d_gene: -; len: 18; abundance: few; v_gene: TRBV7-2; j_gene: TRBJ2-7; CDR3nt: TGTGCCAGCAGCCCCCCGGTCGGTCGAGACGGACTTGTTGGGGAGCAGTACTTC; CDR3aa: CASSPPVGRDGLVGEQYF